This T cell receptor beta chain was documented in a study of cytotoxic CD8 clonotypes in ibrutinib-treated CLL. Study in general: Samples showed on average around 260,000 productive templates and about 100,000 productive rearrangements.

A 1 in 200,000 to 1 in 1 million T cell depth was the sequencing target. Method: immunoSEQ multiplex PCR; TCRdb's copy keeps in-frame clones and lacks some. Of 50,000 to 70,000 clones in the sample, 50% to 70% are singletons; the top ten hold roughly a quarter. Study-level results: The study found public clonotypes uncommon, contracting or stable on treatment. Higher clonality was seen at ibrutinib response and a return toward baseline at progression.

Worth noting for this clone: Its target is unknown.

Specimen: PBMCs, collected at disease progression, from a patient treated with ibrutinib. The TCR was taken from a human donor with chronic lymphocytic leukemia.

In DNA, the CDR3 is TGTGCCAGCGGAGGACAGGGGGTGTCTAATGAAAAACTGTTTTTT. Translation gives CASGGQGVSNEKLFF. The rearrangement joins TRBV7-2 to TRBJ1-4; 10 bases align to TRBD1. The V gene's germline CDR1 is SGHTA and CDR2 FQGNSA. V dropped 8 bases and J dropped 3; count of bases not matched to a gene: 6. The CDR3 is 15 residues long.